The present T cell receptor (beta chain) was sequenced within a study of T cell changes during pregnancy in multiple sclerosis. This CDR3 has 12 amino acids. The assay was immunoSEQ multiplex PCR, and TCRdb's table has in-frame clones only and misses some. Of tens of thousands of clones detected, 92% appear once; the ten largest clones hold 2.5% to 3.5%. This sample comprised peripheral blood, obtained in the second trimester of pregnancy. The V call is TRBV21-1, the J call TRBJ1-5. TRBV21-1 is described as a pseudogene. This TCR was sampled from a female donor in good health, enrolled as a control in a pregnancy study. CDR3 in amino acids: CASSKGGRPQHF. CDR3 DNA: TGTGCCAGCAGCAAGGGAGGGAGGCCCCAGCATTTT.